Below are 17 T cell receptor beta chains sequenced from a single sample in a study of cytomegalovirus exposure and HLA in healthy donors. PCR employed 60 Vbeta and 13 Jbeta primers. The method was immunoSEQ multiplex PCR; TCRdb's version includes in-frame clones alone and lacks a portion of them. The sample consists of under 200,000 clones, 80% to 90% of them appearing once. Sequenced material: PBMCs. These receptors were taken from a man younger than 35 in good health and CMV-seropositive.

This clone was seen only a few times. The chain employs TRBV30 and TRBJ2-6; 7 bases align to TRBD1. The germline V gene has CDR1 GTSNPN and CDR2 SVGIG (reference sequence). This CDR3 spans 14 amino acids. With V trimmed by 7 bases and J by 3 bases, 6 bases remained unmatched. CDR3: CAFRAGGGANVLTF. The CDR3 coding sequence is TGTGCCTTTAGGGCAGGGGGTGGGGCCAACGTCCTGACTTTC.

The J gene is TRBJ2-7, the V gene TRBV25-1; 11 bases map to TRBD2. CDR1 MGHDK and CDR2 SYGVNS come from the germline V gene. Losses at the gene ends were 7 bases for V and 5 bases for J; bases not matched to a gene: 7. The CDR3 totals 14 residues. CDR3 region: CASKNPGLADEQYF. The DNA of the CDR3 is TGTGCCAGCAAGAACCCGGGACTAGCGGACGAGCAGTACTTC.

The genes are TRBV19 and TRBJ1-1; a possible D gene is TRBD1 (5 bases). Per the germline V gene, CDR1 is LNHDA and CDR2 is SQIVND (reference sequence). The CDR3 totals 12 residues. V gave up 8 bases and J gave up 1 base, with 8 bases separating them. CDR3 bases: TGTGCCAGTCGTACAGGGAACACTGAAGCTTTCTTT. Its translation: CASRTGNTEAFF.

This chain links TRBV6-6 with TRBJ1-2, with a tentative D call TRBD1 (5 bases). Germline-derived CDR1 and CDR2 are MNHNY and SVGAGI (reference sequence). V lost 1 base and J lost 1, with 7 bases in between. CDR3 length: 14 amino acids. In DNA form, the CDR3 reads TGTGCCAGCAGTTACTGGACAAGTAACTATGGCTACACCTTC. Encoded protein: CASSYWTSNYGYTF.

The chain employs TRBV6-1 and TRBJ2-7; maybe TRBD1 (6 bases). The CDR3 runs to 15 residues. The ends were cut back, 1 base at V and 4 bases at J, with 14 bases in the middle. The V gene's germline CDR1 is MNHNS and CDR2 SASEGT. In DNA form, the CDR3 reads TGTGCCAGCAGTGAAGATTGGACAGCGACGTACGAGCAGTACTTC. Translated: CASSEDWTATYEQYF.

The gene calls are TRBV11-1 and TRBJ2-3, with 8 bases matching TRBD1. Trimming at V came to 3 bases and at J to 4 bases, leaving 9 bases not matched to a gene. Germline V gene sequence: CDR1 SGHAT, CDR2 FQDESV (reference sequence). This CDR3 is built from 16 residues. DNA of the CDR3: TGTGCCAGCAGCTTGCAGGGGGCCAGGGGTGCAGATACGCAGTATTTT. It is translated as CASSLQGARGADTQYF.

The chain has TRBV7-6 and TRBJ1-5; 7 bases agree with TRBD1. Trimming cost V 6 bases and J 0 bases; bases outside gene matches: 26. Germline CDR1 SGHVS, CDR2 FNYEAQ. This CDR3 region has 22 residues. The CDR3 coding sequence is TGTGCCAGCAGAGACAGAGTAAACGGACAGGACAGACCTAACTATAGCAATCAGCCCCAGCATTTT. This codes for CASRDRVNGQDRPNYSNQPQHF.

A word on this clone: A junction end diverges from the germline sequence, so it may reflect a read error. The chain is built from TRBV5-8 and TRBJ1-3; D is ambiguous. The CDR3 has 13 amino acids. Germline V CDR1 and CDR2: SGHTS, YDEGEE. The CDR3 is CASSFTKGNTTYF. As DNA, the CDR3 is TGTGCCAGCAGCTTCACTAAAGGAAACACCACATATTTT.

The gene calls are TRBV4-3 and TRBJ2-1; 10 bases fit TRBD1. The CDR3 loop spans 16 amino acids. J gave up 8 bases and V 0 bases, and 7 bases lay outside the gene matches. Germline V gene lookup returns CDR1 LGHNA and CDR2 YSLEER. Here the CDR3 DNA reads TGCGCCAGCAGCCAAGATCCGGGACAGGGGAGCGATGAGCAGTTCTTC. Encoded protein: CASSQDPGQGSDEQFF.

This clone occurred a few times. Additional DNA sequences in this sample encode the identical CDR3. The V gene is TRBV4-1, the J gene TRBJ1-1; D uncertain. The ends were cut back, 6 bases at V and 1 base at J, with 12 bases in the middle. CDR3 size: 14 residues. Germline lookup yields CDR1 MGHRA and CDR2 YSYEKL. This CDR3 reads CASSLRGGNTEAFF. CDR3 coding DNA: TGCGCCAGCAGTCTTCGAGGCGGGAACACTGAAGCTTTCTTT.

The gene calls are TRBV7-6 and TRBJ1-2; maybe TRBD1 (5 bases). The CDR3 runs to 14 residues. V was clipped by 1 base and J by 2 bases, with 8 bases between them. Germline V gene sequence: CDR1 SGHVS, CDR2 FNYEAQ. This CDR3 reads CASSLGGTNYGYTF. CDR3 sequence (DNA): TGTGCCAGCAGCTTAGGGGGCACAAACTATGGCTACACCTTC.

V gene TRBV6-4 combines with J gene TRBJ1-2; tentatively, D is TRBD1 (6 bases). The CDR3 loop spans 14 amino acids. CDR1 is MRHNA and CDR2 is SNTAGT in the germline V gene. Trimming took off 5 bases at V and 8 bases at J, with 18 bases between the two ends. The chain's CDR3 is CASSPMGGQEGYTF. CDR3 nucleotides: TGTGCCAGCAGTCCGATGGGGGGGCAGGAGGGCTACACCTTC.

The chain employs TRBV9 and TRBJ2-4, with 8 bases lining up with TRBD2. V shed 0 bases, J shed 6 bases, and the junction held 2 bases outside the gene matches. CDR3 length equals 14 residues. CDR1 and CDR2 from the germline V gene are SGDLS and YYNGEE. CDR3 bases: TGTGCCAGCAGCGTAGCGGGGGGGGGAAACATTCAGTACTTC. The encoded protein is CASSVAGGGNIQYF.

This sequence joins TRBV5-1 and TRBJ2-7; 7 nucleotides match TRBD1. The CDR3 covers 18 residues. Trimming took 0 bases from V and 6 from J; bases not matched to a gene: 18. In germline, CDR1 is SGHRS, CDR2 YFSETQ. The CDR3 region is CASSLVGIRQGLASEQYF. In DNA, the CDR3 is TGCGCCAGCAGCTTGGTTGGAATAAGACAGGGTCTCGCCTCCGAGCAGTACTTC.

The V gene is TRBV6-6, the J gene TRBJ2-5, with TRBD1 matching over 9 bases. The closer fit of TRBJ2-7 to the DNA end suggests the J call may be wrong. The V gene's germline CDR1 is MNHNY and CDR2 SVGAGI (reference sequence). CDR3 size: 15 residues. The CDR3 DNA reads TGTGCCAGCAGTTACTCGGGGACAGGGTCCGACGAGCAGTACTTC. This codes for CASSYSGTGSDEQYF.

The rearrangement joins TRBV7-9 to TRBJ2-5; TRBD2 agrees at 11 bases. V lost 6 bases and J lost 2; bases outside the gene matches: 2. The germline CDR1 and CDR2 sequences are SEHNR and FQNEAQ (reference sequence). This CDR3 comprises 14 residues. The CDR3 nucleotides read TGTGCCAGCAGTCGGACTAGCGGGCAAGAGACCCAGTACTTC. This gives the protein CASSRTSGQETQYF.

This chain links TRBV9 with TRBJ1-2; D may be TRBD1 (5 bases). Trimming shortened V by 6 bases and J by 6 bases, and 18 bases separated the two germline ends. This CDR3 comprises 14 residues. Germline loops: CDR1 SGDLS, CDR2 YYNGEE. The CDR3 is CASNLGHLGDGYTF. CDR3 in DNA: TGTGCCAGCAACCTAGGACATCTTGGGGATGGCTACACCTTC.